The 9 T cell receptor beta chains below were found in one sample sequenced in a study of T cell repertoires and HLA-DP antigens. Clones were sequenced by immunoSEQ multiplex PCR, and TCRdb holds only the in-frame ones, with some missing. The table includes approximately 90,000 clones, around nine tenths detected once. The antigens for these receptors are not known. Material: CD4+ T cells from PBMCs. Source of these receptors: a man aged 45-60 years in good health and CMV-seronegative.

The J gene is TRBJ2-3, the V gene TRBV30; TRBD2 matches at 13 bases. This CDR3 is built from 17 residues. With 3 bases clipped from V and 2 bases from J, the junction kept 8 bases outside the gene matches. Germline CDR1 and CDR2: GTSNPN and SVGIG (reference sequence). The CDR3 region is CAWSAPGLAGLTDTQYF. The CDR3 bases are TGTGCCTGGAGCGCTCCGGGACTAGCGGGGCTCACAGATACGCAGTATTTT.

V gene TRBV5-4 combines with J gene TRBJ1-2; TRBD1 agrees at 7 bases. Germline CDR1 and CDR2: SGHNT and YYREEE (reference sequence). There are 14 residues in the CDR3. V shed 3 bases, J shed 4 bases, and the junction held 6 bases outside the gene matches. The CDR3 sequence is CASSSRQGGYGYTF. The CDR3 DNA is TGTGCCAGCAGCTCCCGACAGGGTGGCTATGGCTACACCTTC. Full variable domain (missing parts from reference TRBV5-4 and TRBJ1-2): ETGVTQSPTHLIKTRGQQVTLRCSSQSGHNTVSWYQQALGQGPQFIFQYYREEENGRGNFPPRFSGLQFPNYSSELNVNALELDDSALYLCASSSRQGGYGYTFGSGTRLTVV.

This clone has only one observation. V and J are TRBV5-5 and TRBJ2-1, with 9 bases fitting TRBD1. This CDR3 comprises 15 residues. In germline, CDR1 is SGHKS, CDR2 YYEKEE (reference sequence). Trimming removed 4 bases from V and 2 bases from J; junction bases left unmatched: 4. The CDR3 here is CASSPGTGTYNEQFF. The CDR3 region has the DNA TGTGCCAGCAGCCCGGGGACAGGGACCTACAATGAGCAGTTCTTC.

Here the CDR3 DNA reads TGTGCCAGCAGGCCTAGTCATGGGGTAGGGTCTGAAGCTTTCTTT. This gives the protein CASRPSHGVGSEAFF. The chain couples TRBV28 to TRBJ1-1, with no clear D. Germline V gene lookup returns CDR1 MDHEN and CDR2 SYDVKM. Trimming left V 6 bases short and J 6 bases short, with 20 bases between. This CDR3 is built from 15 residues.

The V call is TRBV6-6, the J call TRBJ2-3, with 9 bases matching TRBD1. This CDR3 has 15 amino acids. Germline loops: CDR1 MNHNY, CDR2 SVGAGI (reference sequence). Trimming at V came to 5 bases and at J to 4 bases, leaving 7 bases not matched to a gene. The CDR3 DNA reads as TGTGCCAGCAGTCAGGACAGGGGATTTTCAGATACGCAGTATTTT. It is translated as CASSQDRGFSDTQYF.

The genes are TRBV27 and TRBJ1-4; 8 bases fit TRBD1. CDR1 and CDR2 from the germline V gene are MNHEY and SMNVEV (reference sequence). The trim removed 4 bases at V and 7 bases at J, leaving 2 bases unmatched. The length of the CDR3 is 13 residues. The CDR3 protein is CASSYDRGEKLFF. The CDR3 DNA sequence: TGTGCCAGCAGTTACGACAGGGGTGAAAAACTGTTTTTT. The full variable domain, completed using reference TRBV27 and TRBJ1-4, is EAQVTQNPRYLITVTGKKLTVTCSQNMNHEYMSWYRQDPGLGLRQIYYSMNVEVTDKGDVPEGYKVSRKEKRNFPLILESPSPNQTSLYFCASSYDRGEKLFFGSGTQLSVL.

The gene calls are TRBV10-3 and TRBJ1-1, with D possibly TRBD1 on 5 matching bases. This CDR3 region has 13 residues. V shed 2 bases and J shed 3 bases, with 7 bases lying between them. Germline values: CDR1 ENHRY, CDR2 SYGVKD. CDR3 sequence: CAISEMGHTEAFF. CDR3 DNA sequence: TGTGCCATCAGTGAGATGGGACACACTGAAGCTTTCTTT.

The chain is built from TRBV6-6 and TRBJ2-7, with 9 bases fitting TRBD2. This CDR3 region has 14 residues. Germline lookup yields CDR1 MNHNY and CDR2 SVGAGI (reference sequence). V trimming: 2 bases; J trimming: 4 bases; junction bases outside the gene matches: 3. The CDR3, as DNA: TGTGCCAGCAGTTACCAGCGGGGGGTTTACGAGCAGTACTTC. As protein: CASSYQRGVYEQYF.

The rearrangement links TRBV11-2 to TRBJ2-6; D might be TRBD2 (5 bases). Trimming removed 1 base from V and 2 bases from J, with 12 bases in between. Germline CDR1 and CDR2: SGHAT and FQNNGV. The CDR3 sequence is 17 residues long. The CDR3 sequence: CASSLASLRAGANVLTF. The CDR3 DNA sequence: TGTGCCAGCAGCTTAGCAAGTTTGAGGGCTGGGGCCAACGTCCTGACTTTC.